The 8 T cell receptor beta chains given below trace back to one sample, sequenced in a study of post-analysis software for immune sequencing data. For these TCRs, the target antigens are not known. The study's findings and limits: In patients, about five TRBV segments were more frequent than in controls, with TRBV5-6, TRBV5-1 and TRBV20-1 among them.

Every TCR beta cDNA library bore unique molecular identifiers. TCRdb re-called the PCR reads with MiXCR, one entry per CDR3 protein. Of 650,000 to 850,000 distinct CDR3 sequences in the sample, around 46% are singletons; the top ten hold roughly 4.4%. Sample: blood. The receptors were gathered from a girl aged 10 to 17 with multiple sclerosis.

In this sample, this clonotype turned up a few times. This chain links TRBV28 with TRBJ2-6; 7 nucleotides align to TRBD1. The V gene end was trimmed by 5 bases and the J gene end by 4 bases; junction bases not matched to a gene: 11. The CDR3 is 17 residues long. CDR1 and CDR2 from the germline V gene are MDHEN and SYDVKM. The CDR3: CASSAQQGTLGANVLTF. DNA for the CDR3: TGTGCCAGCAGTGCCCAACAGGGGACGTTGGGGGCCAACGTCCTGACTTTC.

CDR3 in amino acids: CASSLYGGIGLYEQYF. The CDR3 coding sequence is TGTGCCAGCAGCTTGTATGGGGGAATTGGGTTATACGAGCAGTACTTC. The chain has TRBV5-6 and TRBJ2-5; either TRBD1 or TRBD2 may fit D (5 bases each). The J call may be incorrect, as the DNA end agrees better with TRBJ2-7. This CDR3 is 16 amino acids long. Germline V gene lookup returns CDR1 SGHDT and CDR2 YYEEEE.

This clonotype occurred a few times. The chain combines TRBV12-3 or TRBV12-4 with TRBJ2-3; D remains ambiguous. V lost 6 bases and J 5 bases, leaving 9 bases between the germline ends. This CDR3 region has 12 residues. The CDR3 reads CASRRTGDTQYF. The DNA of the CDR3 is TGTGCCAGCAGGCGGACGGGAGATACGCAGTATTTT.

The V and J genes are TRBV6-1 and TRBJ2-5; D possibly corresponds to TRBD1 (6 bases). The J call is in doubt because the DNA end fits TRBJ2-7 better. There are 14 residues in the CDR3. CDR1 MNHNS and CDR2 SASEGT come from the germline V gene. This CDR3 is CASSDAGTTYEQYF. The DNA for the CDR3 is TGTGCCAGCAGTGATGCCGGGACAACCTACGAGCAGTACTTC.

In DNA, the CDR3 is TGTGCCAGCCGCCTTAGGGGGGGCGACCACTACAATGAGCAGTTCTTC. As protein: CASRLRGGDHYNEQFF. This rearrangement joins TRBV11-3 to TRBJ2-1, with D maybe TRBD2 (7 bases). V lost 8 bases to trimming and J lost 3 bases, with 20 bases between them. This CDR3 has 16 amino acids. From germline, CDR1 is SGHNT and CDR2 YENEEA.

The chain links TRBV6-4 to TRBJ1-2, with TRBD1 matching 7 bases. Germline V gene data show CDR1 as MRHNA and CDR2 as SNTAGT. V lost 5 bases, J lost 5 bases, and 11 bases stayed unmatched. The CDR3 has 15 residues. The DNA of the CDR3 is TGTGCCAGCAGTCCAACGACAGGGTCTCCGTATGGCTACACCTTC. Translated, it gives CASSPTTGSPYGYTF.

This clonotype was detected only a few times. J is TRBJ2-7 and V is TRBV10-3, with unresolved D. The germline V gene has CDR1 ENHRY and CDR2 SYGVKD. This CDR3 is 12 amino acids long. Trimming removed 9 bases at V and 0 bases at J, with 9 bases between. The CDR3 DNA is TGTGCCATTGCGGAAAGCTCCTACGAGCAGTACTTC. Encoded protein: CAIAESSYEQYF.

The V gene is TRBV7-9, the J gene TRBJ2-3; 9 nucleotides align to TRBD2. V shed 4 bases and J 0 bases; nucleotides not matched to a gene: 14. The germline V gene encodes CDR1 SEHNR and CDR2 FQNEAQ (reference sequence). This CDR3 comprises 19 residues. CDR3 sequence: CASSSGTSQLSTSTDTQYF. In DNA form, the CDR3 reads TGTGCCAGCAGCTCCGGGACTAGCCAACTATCCACTAGCACAGATACGCAGTATTTT. The entire variable domain, with the rest obtained from reference TRBV7-9 and TRBJ2-3, is as follows: DTGVSQNPRHKITKRGQNVTFRCDPISEHNRLYWYRQTLGQGPEFLTYFQNEAQLEKSRLLSDRFSAERPKGSFSTLEIQRTEQGDSAMYLCASSSGTSQLSTSTDTQYFGPGTRLTVL.